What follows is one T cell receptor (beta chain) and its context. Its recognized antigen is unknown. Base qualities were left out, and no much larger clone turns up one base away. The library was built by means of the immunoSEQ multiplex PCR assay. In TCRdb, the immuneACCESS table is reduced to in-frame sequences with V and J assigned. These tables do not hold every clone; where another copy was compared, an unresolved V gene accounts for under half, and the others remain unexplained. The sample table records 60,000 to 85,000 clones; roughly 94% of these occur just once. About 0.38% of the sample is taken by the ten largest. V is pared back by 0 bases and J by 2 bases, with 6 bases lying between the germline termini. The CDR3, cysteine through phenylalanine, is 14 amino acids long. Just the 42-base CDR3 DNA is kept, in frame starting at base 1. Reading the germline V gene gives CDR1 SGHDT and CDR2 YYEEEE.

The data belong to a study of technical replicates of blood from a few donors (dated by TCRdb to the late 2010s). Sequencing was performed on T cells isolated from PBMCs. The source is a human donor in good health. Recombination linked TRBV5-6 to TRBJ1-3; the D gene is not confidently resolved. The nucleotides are TGTGCCAGCAGCTTGGGGCAGGCTGGAAACACCATATATTTT. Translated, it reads CASSLGQAGNTIYF.